This T cell receptor (beta chain) was documented in a study of blood T cell repertoires in COVID-19. Study-level background: The origin of the acute and convalescent COVID-19 samples was the United States, Italy and Spain. T cells, B-cell-depleted T cells, or PBMCs supplied cDNA or gDNA.

V lost 4 bases and J lost 7; bases outside the gene matches: 12. This CDR3 spans 17 amino acids. Germline loops: CDR1 MRHNA, CDR2 SNTAGT. Study processing details: Estimated nucleated cell counts came from reference gene primer amplification. Some clones are missing from TCRdb's copy, which holds only in-frame ones; the method was immunoSEQ multiplex PCR. Clonal size and the V and J genes are those of that table, whereas D and trimming came from the DNA. The sample has tens of thousands of clones; around 84% are singletons. The sequence was collected from a human donor with active COVID-19. The donor label of this sample is uncertain. Source material: peripheral blood. J is TRBJ1-6 and V is TRBV6-4; 8 bases align to TRBD1. The CDR3 here is CASSARFRGRGNSPLHF. The DNA of the CDR3 is TGTGCCAGCAGTGCACGCTTCAGGGGGCGAGGCAATTCACCCCTCCACTTT.